One T cell receptor beta chain is described in this entry. What it binds is unknown. These data originate in a study of cytomegalovirus exposure and HLA in healthy donors. Trimming took 6 bases from V and 9 from J; bases not matched to a gene: 15. The CDR3 has 15 amino acids. Germline V lookup: CDR1 MNHEY, CDR2 SVGAGI. Study-wide results and caveats: In vitro testing confirmed a few CMV-associated chains as specific for CMV antigens. Reports credit the classifier with highly specific, highly sensitive diagnosis of cytomegalovirus status. Subsequent analysis revealed that first-cohort TCR clusters tended to co-occur in the 90 to 150 validation repertoires.

Sequenced by immunoSEQ multiplex PCR; TCRdb stores in-frame clones only, minus some. Here the sample spans approximately 190,000 clones, about 79% being singletons. The sample taken for sequencing was PBMCs. The chain combines TRBV6-5 with TRBJ2-5; 8 nucleotides match TRBD2. The TCR sequence derives from a woman younger than 45 in good health and CMV-seropositive. CDR3 amino acids: CASSLLGGAGGAQYF. The DNA of the CDR3 is TGTGCCAGCAGCCTTCTCGGTGGCGCGGGGGGAGCCCAGTACTTC.